The 17 T cell receptor beta chains reported below all come from one sample, sequenced in a study of glioma-infiltrating T cells after dendritic cell vaccination. Only in-frame clones appear in the TCRdb table, and some are missing; sequencing was by immunoSEQ multiplex PCR. Of 2,500 to 3,000 clones in the sample, roughly 85% are singletons; the top ten hold 8% to 13%. The sample's time point: after dendritic cell vaccination, including at tumor progression/relapse. The vaccine used monocyte-derived dendritic cells pulsed overnight with autologous tumor lysate. This specimen was tumor tissue, taken after dendritic cell vaccination. These receptors all come from a human donor with glioblastoma.

The gene calls are TRBV7-2 and TRBJ2-5, with D possibly TRBD2 on 5 matching bases. Germline lookup yields CDR1 SGHTA and CDR2 FQGNSA. V was pared by 6 bases and J by 2 bases, with 19 bases between. This CDR3 has 16 amino acids. The DNA of the CDR3 is TGTGCCAGCAGGCTCAACGCCGGCGGGTGGCAAGAGACCCAGTACTTC. Translating it yields CASRLNAGGWQETQYF.

J is TRBJ2-5 and V is TRBV4-3; D is perhaps TRBD2 (5 bases). V was trimmed by 4 bases and J by 2 bases, leaving 8 bases between them. The CDR3 runs to 13 residues. In germline, CDR1 is LGHNA, CDR2 YSLEER. DNA of the CDR3: TGCGCCAGCAGCCCAGGACTGCAAGAGACCCAGTACTTC. Its translation: CASSPGLQETQYF.

The V gene is TRBV11-2, the J gene TRBJ2-1, with D possibly being TRBD2 (6 bases). The CDR3 contains 14 residues. The V and J ends lost 2 bases and 5 bases respectively, with 10 bases between them. Germline V gene sequence: CDR1 SGHAT, CDR2 FQNNGV. The CDR3 sequence: CASSLITGDNEQFF. The CDR3 DNA reads as TGTGCCAGCAGCTTAATCACGGGGGACAATGAGCAGTTCTTC.

The chain combines TRBV7-8 with TRBJ2-3; TRBD2 is a possible D gene (5 bases). V shed 5 bases and J shed 8 bases, with 17 bases lying between them. Germline values: CDR1 SGHVS, CDR2 FQNEAQ. The CDR3 has 14 amino acids. The DNA for the CDR3 is TGTGCCAGCAGCCCCGGACTGGACCTACGTACGCAGTATTTT. Its protein is CASSPGLDLRTQYF.

This clone was picked up one time. One end of the junction does not line up with germline, which may come from a read error. The sample contains more than one DNA sequence encoding this CDR3. CDR3 in DNA: TGTGCCAGTAGTATCGGACCGGGAAAATATAATTCCCCCCTCCACTTT. Its protein is CASSIGPGKYNSPLHF. The V call is TRBV19, the J call TRBJ1-6; unclear D gene. CDR1 is LNHDA and CDR2 is SQIVND in the germline V gene (reference sequence). The CDR3 extends over 16 amino acids.

The V gene is TRBV4-3, the J gene TRBJ2-2, with 7 positions matching TRBD2. J was trimmed by 4 bases and V by 0 bases; bases with no gene match: 8. Germline lookup yields CDR1 LGHNA and CDR2 YSLEER. The CDR3 covers 17 residues. CDR3 bases: TGCGCCAGCAGCCAAGAGGAGACGGGGGGACCCACCGGGGAGCTGTTTTTT. Residues: CASSQEETGGPTGELFF.

The rearrangement links TRBV7-2 to TRBJ1-1; TRBD1 might be the D (6 bases). The V end was cut by 10 bases, the J end by 6 bases, with 18 bases between. The CDR3 extends over 13 amino acids. CDR1 is SGHTA and CDR2 is FQGNSA in the germline V gene. The DNA for the CDR3 is TGTGCCACCACCCAGACAGGCCCATCTGAAGCTTTCTTT. Translated, it gives CATTQTGPSEAFF.

The chain carries TRBV19 and TRBJ1-2; 7 nucleotides agree with TRBD1. V was clipped by 1 base and J by 5 bases; unmatched bases: 4. The length of the CDR3 is 14 residues. The germline V gene encodes CDR1 LNHDA and CDR2 SQIVND (reference sequence). This chain's CDR3 is CASSIAPTGYGYTF. The CDR3 nucleotides read TGTGCCAGTAGTATAGCCCCGACAGGGTATGGCTACACCTTC. Using reference TRBV19 and TRBJ1-2 for the parts outside the CDR3, the full variable domain is DGGITQSPKYLFRKEGQNVTLSCEQNLNHDAMYWYRQDPGQGLRLIYYSQIVNDFQKGDIAEGYSVSREKKESFPLTVTSAQKNPTAFYLCASSIAPTGYGYTFGSGTRLTVV.

This clone was seen just once. The chain couples TRBV6-4 to TRBJ2-3; possibly TRBD1 for D (6 bases). This CDR3 has 15 residues. Germline values: CDR1 MRHNA, CDR2 SNTAGT. V shed 2 bases and J shed 5 bases, with 14 bases lying between them. CDR3 sequence (DNA): TGTGCCAGCAGTGACCGGGTAGGGGGACGAGATACGCAGTATTTT. Amino acids: CASSDRVGGRDTQYF.

The chain uses TRBV5-5 and TRBJ2-1, with TRBD2 matching 9 bases. The germline gives CDR1 SGHKS, CDR2 YYEKEE (reference sequence). With 0 bases clipped from V and 4 bases from J, the junction kept 2 bases outside the gene matches. The CDR3 extends over 15 amino acids. The CDR3, as DNA: TGTGCCAGCAGCTTGGAGCGGGGGGCTTACAATGAGCAGTTCTTC. It translates to CASSLERGAYNEQFF.

The genes are TRBV14 and TRBJ2-1, with 7 bases matching TRBD2. CDR3 length: 17 amino acids. Germline CDR1 reads SGHDN; CDR2 reads FVKESK. Trimming at V came to 0 bases and at J to 8 bases, leaving 13 bases not matched to a gene. The CDR3 nucleotides read TGTGCCAGCAGCCAAGATCCGAGCGGGGAACGTCTTGATGAGCAGTTCTTC. It encodes CASSQDPSGERLDEQFF.

The rearrangement links TRBV11-3 to TRBJ1-1; possibly TRBD1 for D (5 bases). Germline lookup yields CDR1 SGHNT and CDR2 YENEEA. V lost 4 bases and J lost 8, with 17 bases in between. The CDR3 has 14 amino acids. CDR3 in DNA: TGTGCCAGCAGCTACCCGGGACTGATGGAGGAAGCTTTCTTT. The encoded protein is CASSYPGLMEEAFF.

Points on this clone: The sample has other DNA sequences that encode this CDR3 too. DNA of the CDR3: TGTGCCAGCAGAGACACAGGGAATTCACCCCTCCACTTT. Protein sequence: CASRDTGNSPLHF. The gene calls are TRBV2 and TRBJ1-6, with D tentatively TRBD1 (6 bases). Trimming cost V 6 bases and J 7 bases, with 10 bases left between them. CDR3 length: 13 residues. Per the germline V gene, CDR1 is SNHLY and CDR2 is FYNNEI.

The chain links TRBV19 to TRBJ1-2; 7 bases fit TRBD1. The V gene end was trimmed by 7 bases and the J gene end by 0 bases; junction bases not matched to a gene: 8. Germline lookup yields CDR1 LNHDA and CDR2 SQIVND (reference sequence). This CDR3 region has 15 residues. The CDR3 coding sequence is TGTGCCAGTACCGATAAGGGGGCTGCTAACTATGGCTACACCTTC. Translation: CASTDKGAANYGYTF.

This chain connects TRBV7-8 to TRBJ2-5; TRBD1 matches at 7 bases. V was clipped by 7 bases and J by 5 bases; unmatched bases: 4. This CDR3 spans 12 amino acids. CDR1 and CDR2 from the germline V gene are SGHVS and FQNEAQ. CDR3 sequence reads: CASNRGEETQYF. Here the CDR3 DNA reads TGTGCCAGCAACAGGGGCGAGGAGACCCAGTACTTC.

V and J are TRBV27 and TRBJ1-2; 7 bases agree with TRBD1. This CDR3 region has 13 residues. The V and J ends lost 4 bases and 6 bases, in that order; junction bases with no gene match: 5. Germline assignment: CDR1 MNHEY and CDR2 SMNVEV (reference sequence). The CDR3 is CASSYRQGHGYTF. CDR3 DNA sequence: TGTGCCAGCAGTTATAGACAGGGACATGGCTACACCTTC.

Only a few counts were recorded for this clone. The V call is TRBV7-2, the J call TRBJ2-3, with D possibly TRBD2 on 6 matching bases. CDR1 is SGHTA and CDR2 is FQGNSA in the germline V gene. The CDR3 is made up of 16 amino acids. The ends were cut back, 0 bases at V and 1 base at J, with 11 bases in the middle. CDR3 in amino acids: CASSLAGVAGTDTQYF. The CDR3 DNA reads as TGTGCCAGCAGCTTAGCCGGAGTAGCGGGCACAGATACGCAGTATTTT. Supplemented by reference TRBV7-2 and TRBJ2-3, the full variable domain reads GAGVSQSPSNKVTEKGKDVELRCDPISGHTALYWYRQSLGQGLEFLIYFQGNSAPDKSGLPSDRFSAERTGGSVSTLTIQRTQQEDSAVYLCASSLAGVAGTDTQYFGPGTRLTVL.